One and the same sample provided the 5 T cell receptor beta chains below, sequenced in a study of cytomegalovirus exposure and HLA in healthy donors. The study ran its PCR with 60 Vbeta and 13 Jbeta primers. Clones were read by immunoSEQ multiplex PCR, and TCRdb kept only the in-frame ones, dropping some. The data hold about 190,000 clones, with roughly three quarters observed a single time. The sample comprised PBMCs. All receptors come from a woman between 50 and 59 years old in good health and CMV-seronegative.

The chain links TRBV7-2 to TRBJ1-2; perhaps TRBD1 as D (6 bases). Germline V gene data show CDR1 as SGHTA and CDR2 as FQGNSA. This CDR3 has 15 residues. V was clipped by 4 bases and J by 1 base, with 13 bases between them. Written as DNA, the CDR3 is TGTGCCAGCAGCTCGGGACAAGTGATTAACTATGGCTACACCTTC. Its translation is CASSSGQVINYGYTF.

CDR3 residues: CSVELLPGYEQYF. The CDR3 DNA reads as TGCAGCGTTGAGCTACTTCCCGGCTACGAGCAGTACTTC. The chain is built from TRBV29-1 and TRBJ2-7; D remains ambiguous. Looked up from germline, CDR1 is SQVTM and CDR2 is ANQGSEA. V gave up 3 bases and J gave up 3 bases, with 12 bases separating them. The CDR3 consists of 13 residues.

The V gene is TRBV28, the J gene TRBJ1-2; 8 nucleotides match TRBD1. The V gene's germline CDR1 is MDHEN and CDR2 SYDVKM. This CDR3 comprises 11 residues. DNA of the CDR3: TGTGCTTCGGGACAGGCCTATGGCTACACCTTC. Translating it yields CASGQAYGYTF.

This clone has only a few counts. The chain couples TRBV4-1 to TRBJ2-5, with D tentatively TRBD2 (7 bases). CDR1 is MGHRA and CDR2 is YSYEKL in the germline V gene. CDR3 length equals 19 residues. V was clipped by 3 bases and J by 4 bases, with 27 bases between them. The CDR3 DNA reads as TGCGCCAGCAGCCACCCCATTCATGTCGGGGGGCGCGTGGGAGAGACCCAGTACTTC. The encoded protein is CASSHPIHVGGRVGETQYF.

This chain joins TRBV11-2 and TRBJ2-3, with 8 bases that match TRBD1. V lost 4 bases to trimming and J lost 2 bases; unmatched junction nucleotides: 5. Germline CDR1 SGHAT, CDR2 FQNNGV. The CDR3 is 15 residues long. CDR3 bases: TGTGCCAGCAGCTCTTACAGGGGGACCACAGATACGCAGTATTTT. Its protein product is CASSSYRGTTDTQYF.